The 15 T cell receptor beta chains below were found in one sample sequenced in a study of graft-versus-host responses after intestinal transplantation. TCRdb keeps only in-frame clones here, not all; method: immunoSEQ multiplex PCR. The sample holds around 13,000 clones; 80% to 95% are singletons and the top ten take approximately 4.8%. The material sequenced was PBMCs, taken approximately 35 months after intestinal transplantation. Every receptor here comes from a human patient who received an intestinal transplant, so some T cells may come from the graft donor.

The gene calls are TRBV6-5 and TRBJ2-6; D is unclear. With 5 bases removed from V and 1 base from J, the gap between germline ends came to 6 bases. This CDR3 is built from 14 residues. Germline lookup yields CDR1 MNHEY and CDR2 SVGAGI. CDR3 sequence (DNA): TGTGCCAGCAGTCCCGTGTCTGGGGCCAACGTCCTGACTTTC. This encodes CASSPVSGANVLTF.

The chain joins TRBV7-8 to TRBJ2-1, with 8 positions matching TRBD1. Trimming at V came to 5 bases and at J to 6 bases, leaving 12 bases not matched to a gene. Germline CDR1 and CDR2: SGHVS and FQNEAQ. The length of the CDR3 is 16 residues. As DNA, the CDR3 is TGTGCCAGCAGCCTTACAGGGGGGCCCCGTCCCAATGAGCAGTTCTTC. Translated: CASSLTGGPRPNEQFF. Full variable domain (remainder filled in from reference TRBV7-8 and TRBJ2-1): GAGVSQSPRYKVAKRGQDVALRCDPISGHVSLFWYQQALGQGPEFLTYFQNEAQLDKSGLPSDRFFAERPEGSVSTLKIQRTQQEDSAVYLCASSLTGGPRPNEQFFGPGTRLTVL.

This chain links TRBV4-2 with TRBJ2-2, with 8 nucleotides matching TRBD2. V was clipped by 4 bases and J by 1 base; unmatched bases: 11. Germline CDR1 reads LGHNA; CDR2 reads YNFKEQ. The CDR3 has 18 amino acids. CDR3 residues: CASSRSREGLGNTGELFF. The CDR3 nucleotides read TGTGCCAGCAGCCGAAGCAGAGAGGGACTAGGGAACACCGGGGAGCTGTTTTTT.

The rearrangement joins TRBV6-1 to TRBJ1-3, with 8 bases that match TRBD1. The CDR3 runs 16 residues. J gave up 5 bases and V 1 base, and 7 bases lay outside the gene matches. Germline assignment: CDR1 MNHNS and CDR2 SASEGT. The CDR3, as DNA: TGTGCCAGCAGTGAAGGGGCAGGGGGCCTAAGAAACACCATATATTTT. This gives the protein CASSEGAGGLRNTIYF.

V usage is TRBV27 and J usage is TRBJ1-5; the D gene is possibly TRBD1 (6 bases). Trimming stripped 6 bases from V and 7 bases from J, with 16 bases between. The germline gives CDR1 MNHEY, CDR2 SMNVEV (reference sequence). This CDR3 spans 14 amino acids. CDR3 in DNA: TGTGCCAGCAGCATAGACAGGCAGGTACAGCCCCAGCATTTT. Protein: CASSIDRQVQPQHF.

The CDR3 nucleotides read TGTGCCAGCAGCTTAGTAGGGACCGGACCGAACACTGAAGCTTTCTTT. Protein sequence: CASSLVGTGPNTEAFF. The chain has TRBV7-6 and TRBJ1-1, with D maybe TRBD1 (5 bases). V gave up 1 base and J gave up 1 base, with 13 bases separating them. The CDR3 sequence is 16 residues long. Germline CDR1 is SGHVS and CDR2 is FNYEAQ.

CDR3 loop: CASSLEGADYEQYF. In nucleotides, the CDR3 is TGCGCCAGCAGCTTGGAGGGGGCGGACTACGAGCAGTACTTC. The J gene is TRBJ2-7, the V gene TRBV5-1; 7 bases match TRBD1. J was trimmed by 3 bases and V by 0 bases; bases with no gene match: 3. The CDR3 is 14 amino acids. Germline CDR1 SGHRS, CDR2 YFSETQ.

The table lists this clone with a count of one. This sequence joins TRBV5-4 and TRBJ1-2; 7 bases line up with TRBD1. The CDR3 is made up of 13 amino acids. Germline CDR1 reads SGHNT; CDR2 reads YYREEE (reference sequence). The V gene end was trimmed by 4 bases and the J gene end by 8 bases; junction bases not matched to a gene: 8. The CDR3 is CASSPGGNSGYTF. The CDR3 DNA sequence: TGTGCCAGCAGCCCAGGGGGGAATTCAGGCTACACCTTC.

V and J are TRBV2 and TRBJ2-5; tentatively, D is TRBD2 (5 bases). Between the trimmed V and J ends, which lost 7 bases and 5 bases, there was a span of 14 bases. The CDR3 runs to 13 residues. Looked up from germline, CDR1 is SNHLY and CDR2 is FYNNEI. CDR3: CASTRTPGETQYF. CDR3 DNA sequence: TGTGCCAGCACGAGGACCCCGGGGGAGACCCAGTACTTC.

The CDR3 region is CASSQAPPDTQYF. Here the CDR3 DNA reads TGCGCCAGCAGCCAAGCTCCCCCAGATACGCAGTATTTT. The chain combines TRBV4-1 with TRBJ2-3; no reliable D call. Germline V gives CDR1 MGHRA, CDR2 YSYEKL. This CDR3 has 13 residues. The V gene lost 1 base and the J gene lost 4 bases, with 6 bases spanning the gap.

The chain has TRBV7-9 and TRBJ1-6; D call uncertain. Germline CDR1 and CDR2: SEHNR and FQNEAQ (reference sequence). V was shortened by 5 bases and J by 4 bases, with 9 bases between the two germline ends. CDR3 length: 14 amino acids. The CDR3 sequence: CASSNLMYNSPLHF. The CDR3 DNA sequence: TGTGCCAGCAGCAACCTTATGTATAATTCACCCCTCCACTTT.

This sequence joins TRBV9 and TRBJ2-7, with D unclear. Germline CDR1 SGDLS, CDR2 YYNGEE. V lost 0 bases and J lost 6, with 4 bases in between. CDR3 size: 11 residues. This CDR3 is CASSVGGEQYF. CDR3 in DNA: TGTGCCAGCAGCGTAGGCGGCGAGCAGTACTTC.

V is TRBV11-1 and J is TRBJ1-1; no clear D gene. CDR3 size: 11 residues. Germline values: CDR1 SGHAT, CDR2 FQDESV (reference sequence). V lost 4 bases, J lost 8 bases, and 8 bases lay in between. The CDR3 sequence is CASSSPAEAFF. The DNA of the CDR3 is TGTGCCAGCAGCTCGCCGGCCGAAGCTTTCTTT.

J is TRBJ1-4 and V is TRBV7-2, with TRBD1 matching over 7 bases. Trimming at V came to 5 bases and at J to 4 bases, leaving 4 bases not matched to a gene. The CDR3 is made up of 14 amino acids. Germline CDR1 SGHTA, CDR2 FQGNSA. The CDR3 sequence: CASSPQGHNEKLFF. In nucleotides, the CDR3 is TGTGCCAGCAGCCCACAGGGGCATAATGAAAAACTGTTTTTT.

This clone has only one observation. The V gene is TRBV6-5, the J gene TRBJ1-5, with 7 bases aligning to TRBD1. The CDR3 contains 14 residues. The germline CDR1 and CDR2 sequences are MNHEY and SVGAGI. J gave up 5 bases and V 5 bases, and 6 bases lay outside the gene matches. CDR3 loop: CASSRTTGDQPQHF. The CDR3 bases are TGTGCCAGCAGTCGTACAACAGGGGATCAGCCCCAGCATTTT.